This record covers a single T cell receptor beta chain. The antigen is not known. TCR beta library input comprised roughly 2 micrograms of genomic DNA from cryopreserved PBMCs. V lost 0 bases and J 5 bases, leaving 8 bases between the germline ends. Germline CDR1 is SGHRS and CDR2 is YFSETQ. The CDR3 length is 14 residues. This record comes from a study of cytotoxic CD8 clonotypes in ibrutinib-treated CLL. Across the whole study: Among patients, approximately 25 responded partially and 2 completely; about 14 then stayed remitted and around 12 progressed after median about six years.

Clones were sequenced by immunoSEQ multiplex PCR, and TCRdb holds only the in-frame ones, with some missing. The sample has around 140,000 clones, 70% to 90% seen once. Study findings and constraints: Different sampling times were used for sustained-remission and progressing patients. Patients showed higher baseline clonality than age-matched healthy donors, and it tracked circulating CD8+ T-cell counts.

V is TRBV5-1 and J is TRBJ2-2; D is undetermined. Sequencing used PBMCs, obtained after 24 months of ibrutinib treatment. The TCR was taken from a human donor with chronic lymphocytic leukemia. CDR3 region: CASSLGKGTGELFF. CDR3 nucleotides: TGCGCCAGCAGCTTGGGAAAGGGAACCGGGGAGCTGTTTTTT.